Shown below are 2 T cell receptor beta chains from a single sample sequenced in a study of radiotherapy plus CTLA-4 blockade in lung cancer. The method was immunoSEQ multiplex PCR; TCRdb's version includes in-frame clones alone and lacks a portion of them. In the table there are about 40,000 clones, approximately 86% of which are singletons. The sample consisted of peripheral blood, taken from a patient treated with radiotherapy plus ipilimumab. Source of these receptors: a human donor with non-small cell lung cancer whose response to radiotherapy plus ipilimumab could not be evaluated.

The chain has TRBV18 and TRBJ2-1, with a tentative D call TRBD2 (5 bases). Trimming pared 3 bases from V and 8 bases from J, leaving 8 bases between. CDR1 KGHSH and CDR2 LQKENI come from the germline V gene. The length of the CDR3 is 12 residues. In DNA, the CDR3 is TGTGCCAGCTCACCCCGGCGGGATGAGCAGTTCTTC. It yields the protein CASSPRRDEQFF. Complete variable domain (other parts from reference TRBV18 and TRBJ2-1): NAGVMQNPRHLVRRRGQEARLRCSPMKGHSHVYWYRQLPEEGLKFMVYLQKENIIDESGMPKERFSAEFPKEGPSILRIQQVVRGDSAAYFCASSPRRDEQFFGPGTRLTVL.

J is TRBJ2-7 and V is TRBV5-4; 7 nucleotides align to TRBD1. After removal of 4 bases from V and 2 bases from J, the junction contained 3 bases not matched to a gene. This CDR3 has 13 residues. Germline V CDR1 and CDR2: SGHNT, YYREEE (reference sequence). Here the CDR3 DNA reads TGTGCCAGCAGCCCCGGGACAGCCTACGAGCAGTACTTC. As protein: CASSPGTAYEQYF.